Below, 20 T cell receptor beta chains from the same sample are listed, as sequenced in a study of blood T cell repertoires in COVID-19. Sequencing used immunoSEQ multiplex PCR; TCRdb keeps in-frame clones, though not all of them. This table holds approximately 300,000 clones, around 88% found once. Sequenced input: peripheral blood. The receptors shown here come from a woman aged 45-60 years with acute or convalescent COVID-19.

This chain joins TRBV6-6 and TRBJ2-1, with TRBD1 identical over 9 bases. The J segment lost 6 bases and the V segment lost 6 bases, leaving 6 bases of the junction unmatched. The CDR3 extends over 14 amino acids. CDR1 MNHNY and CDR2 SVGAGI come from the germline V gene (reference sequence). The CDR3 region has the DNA TGTGCCAGCAGCTGGGACAGGGCAAGCAATGAGCAGTTCTTC. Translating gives CASSWDRASNEQFF.

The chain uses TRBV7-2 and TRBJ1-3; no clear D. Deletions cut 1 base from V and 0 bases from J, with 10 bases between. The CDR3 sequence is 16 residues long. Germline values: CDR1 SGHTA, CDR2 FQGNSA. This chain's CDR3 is CASSLGIAASGNTIYF. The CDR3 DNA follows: TGTGCCAGCAGCTTAGGGATAGCGGCCTCTGGAAACACCATATATTTT. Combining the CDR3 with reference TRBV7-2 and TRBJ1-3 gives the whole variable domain GAGVSQSPSNKVTEKGKDVELRCDPISGHTALYWYRQSLGQGLEFLIYFQGNSAPDKSGLPSDRFSAERTGGSVSTLTIQRTQQEDSAVYLCASSLGIAASGNTIYFGEGSWLTVV.

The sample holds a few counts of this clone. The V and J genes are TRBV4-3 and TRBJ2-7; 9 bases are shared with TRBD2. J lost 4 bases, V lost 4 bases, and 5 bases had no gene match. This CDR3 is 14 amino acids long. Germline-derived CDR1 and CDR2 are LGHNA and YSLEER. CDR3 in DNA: TGCGCCAGCAGCCCTGCGGGAGGGGGGTACGAGCAGTACTTC. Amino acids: CASSPAGGGYEQYF.

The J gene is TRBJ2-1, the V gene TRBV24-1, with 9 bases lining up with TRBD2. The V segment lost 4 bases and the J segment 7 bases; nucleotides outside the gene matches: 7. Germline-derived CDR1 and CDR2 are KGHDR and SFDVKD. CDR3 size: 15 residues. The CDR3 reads CATSEGGGVHNEQFF. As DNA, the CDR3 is TGTGCCACCAGTGAAGGCGGGGGGGTACATAATGAGCAGTTCTTC.

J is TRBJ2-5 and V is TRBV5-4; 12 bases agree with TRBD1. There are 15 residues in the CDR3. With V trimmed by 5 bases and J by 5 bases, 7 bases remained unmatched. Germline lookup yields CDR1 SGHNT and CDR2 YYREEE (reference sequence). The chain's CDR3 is CASSPGTGGLETQYF. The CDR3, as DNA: TGTGCCAGCAGTCCCGGGACAGGGGGCCTGGAGACCCAGTACTTC.

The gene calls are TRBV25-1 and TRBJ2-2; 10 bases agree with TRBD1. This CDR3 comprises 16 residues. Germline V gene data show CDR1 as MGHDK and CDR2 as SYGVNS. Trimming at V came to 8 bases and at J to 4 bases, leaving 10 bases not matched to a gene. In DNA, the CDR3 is TGTGCCAGCTCCACTGGGACAGGGGACATCACCGGGGAGCTGTTTTTT. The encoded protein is CASSTGTGDITGELFF. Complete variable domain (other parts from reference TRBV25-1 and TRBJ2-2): EADIYQTPRYLVIGTGKKITLECSQTMGHDKMYWYQQDPGMELHLIHYSYGVNSTEKGDLSSESTVSRIRTEHFPLTLESARPSHTSQYLCASSTGTGDITGELFFGEGSRLTVL.

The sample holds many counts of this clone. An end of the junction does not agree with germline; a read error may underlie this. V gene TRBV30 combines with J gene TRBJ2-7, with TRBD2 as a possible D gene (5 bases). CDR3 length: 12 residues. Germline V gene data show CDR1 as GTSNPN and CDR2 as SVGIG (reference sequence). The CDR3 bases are TGTGCCTACCGGGAAAGCGCATACGGGCAGTACTTC. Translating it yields CAYRESAYGQYF.

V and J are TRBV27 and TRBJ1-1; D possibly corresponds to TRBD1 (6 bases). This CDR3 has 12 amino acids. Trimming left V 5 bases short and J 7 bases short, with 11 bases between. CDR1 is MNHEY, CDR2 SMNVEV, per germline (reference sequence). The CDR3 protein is CASSPQGNEAFF. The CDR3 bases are TGTGCCAGCAGTCCACAGGGAAATGAAGCTTTCTTT.

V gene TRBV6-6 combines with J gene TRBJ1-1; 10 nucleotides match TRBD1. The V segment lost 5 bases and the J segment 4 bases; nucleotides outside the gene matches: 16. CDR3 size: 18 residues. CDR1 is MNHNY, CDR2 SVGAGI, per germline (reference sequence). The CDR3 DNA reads TGTGCCAGCAGTCCAAGGACAGGGGGACGTTTTACGGGCACTGAAGCTTTCTTT. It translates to CASSPRTGGRFTGTEAFF.

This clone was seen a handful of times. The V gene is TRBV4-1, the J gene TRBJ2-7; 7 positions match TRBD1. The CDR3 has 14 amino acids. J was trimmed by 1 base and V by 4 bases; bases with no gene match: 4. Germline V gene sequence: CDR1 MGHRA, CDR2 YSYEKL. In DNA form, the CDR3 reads TGCGCCAGCAGCCCCCGACAGGGATCCTACGAGCAGTACGTC. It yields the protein CASSPRQGSYEQYV.

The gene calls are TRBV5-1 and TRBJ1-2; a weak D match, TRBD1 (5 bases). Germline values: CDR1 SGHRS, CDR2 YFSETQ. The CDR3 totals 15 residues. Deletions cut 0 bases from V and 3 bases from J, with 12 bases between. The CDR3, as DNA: TGCGCCAGCAGCTTGGATCCGGGGGAATACTATGGCTACACCTTC. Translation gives CASSLDPGEYYGYTF.

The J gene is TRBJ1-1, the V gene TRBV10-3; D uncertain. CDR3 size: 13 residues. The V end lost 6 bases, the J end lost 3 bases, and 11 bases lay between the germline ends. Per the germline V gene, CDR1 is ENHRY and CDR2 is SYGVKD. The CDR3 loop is CAIRSDLDTEAFF. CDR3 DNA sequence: TGTGCCATCAGAAGTGACTTGGACACTGAAGCTTTCTTT.

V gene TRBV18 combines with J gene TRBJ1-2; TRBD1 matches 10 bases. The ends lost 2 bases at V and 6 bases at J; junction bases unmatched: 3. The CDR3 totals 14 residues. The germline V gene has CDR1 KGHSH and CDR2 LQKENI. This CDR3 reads CASSPGTGVNGYTF. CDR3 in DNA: TGTGCCAGCTCACCAGGGACAGGGGTTAATGGCTACACCTTC.

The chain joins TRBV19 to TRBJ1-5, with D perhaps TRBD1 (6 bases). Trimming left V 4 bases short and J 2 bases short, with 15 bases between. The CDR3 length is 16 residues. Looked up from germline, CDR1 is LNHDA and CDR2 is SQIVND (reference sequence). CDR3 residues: CASSNYRGSGNQPQHF. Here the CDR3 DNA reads TGTGCCAGTAGTAACTATAGGGGGAGCGGCAATCAGCCCCAGCATTTT.

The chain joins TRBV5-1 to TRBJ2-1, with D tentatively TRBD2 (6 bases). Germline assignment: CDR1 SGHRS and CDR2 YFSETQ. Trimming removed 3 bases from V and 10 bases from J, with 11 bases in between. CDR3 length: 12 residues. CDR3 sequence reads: CASSWGRGEQFF. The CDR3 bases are TGCGCCAGCAGCTGGGGCCGGGGGGAGCAGTTCTTC.

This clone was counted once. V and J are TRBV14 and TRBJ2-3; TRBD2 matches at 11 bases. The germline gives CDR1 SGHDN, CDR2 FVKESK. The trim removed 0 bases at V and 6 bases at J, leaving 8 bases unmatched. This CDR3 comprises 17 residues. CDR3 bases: TGTGCCAGCAGCCAAGATTTACTAGCGGGGGATTGGGATACGCAGTATTTT. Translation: CASSQDLLAGDWDTQYF.

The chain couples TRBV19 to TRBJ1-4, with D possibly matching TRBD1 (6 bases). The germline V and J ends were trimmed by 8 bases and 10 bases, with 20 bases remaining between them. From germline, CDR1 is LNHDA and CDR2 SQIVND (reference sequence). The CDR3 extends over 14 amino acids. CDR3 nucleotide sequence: TGTGCCAGTCAACGGGACAAATCGTACGGAAAACTGTTTTTT. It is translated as CASQRDKSYGKLFF.

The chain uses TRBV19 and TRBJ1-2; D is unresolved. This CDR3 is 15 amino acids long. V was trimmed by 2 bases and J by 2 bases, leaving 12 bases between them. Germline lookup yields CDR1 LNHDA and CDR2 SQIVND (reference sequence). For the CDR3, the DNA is TGTGCCAGTAGTATACGTCCCAGAATCAACTATGGCTACACCTTC. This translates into CASSIRPRINYGYTF.

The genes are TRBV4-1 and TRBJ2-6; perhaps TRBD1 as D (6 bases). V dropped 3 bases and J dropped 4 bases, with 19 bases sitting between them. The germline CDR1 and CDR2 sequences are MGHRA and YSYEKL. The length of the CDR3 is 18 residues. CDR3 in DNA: TGCGCCAGCAGCCAGAAGCATCACAGGGAATCGGGGGCCAACGTCCTGACTTTC. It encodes CASSQKHHRESGANVLTF.

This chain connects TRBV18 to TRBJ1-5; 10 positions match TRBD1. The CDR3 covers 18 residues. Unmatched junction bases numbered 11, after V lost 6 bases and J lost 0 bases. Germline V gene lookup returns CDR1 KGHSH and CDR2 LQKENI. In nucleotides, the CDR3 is TGTGCCAGCTCGCCCGGGACAGGGGCCCGCTATAGCAATCAGCCCCAGCATTTT. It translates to CASSPGTGARYSNQPQHF.